This T cell receptor beta chain was documented in a study of T cell clones after liver transplantation. Profiled with immunoSEQ multiplex PCR; TCRdb holds only in-frame clones, not every one. The data hold around 97,000 clones, with about 80% observed a single time. Germline V lookup: CDR1 MDHEN, CDR2 SYDVKM. Trimming shortened V by 4 bases and J by 0 bases, and 10 bases separated the two germline ends. The CDR3 length is 16 residues. Sorting of unstimulated PBMCs yielded separate CD3+CD4+ and CD3+CD8+ fractions. V and J are TRBV28 and TRBJ1-6; unclear D gene. This clonotype originated in a human patient who received a liver transplant. Some T cells may originate from the graft donor. The sample was CD4+ T cells from blood, taken around 44 months after liver transplant. The CDR3 loop is CASSSSAISYNSPLHF. CDR3 DNA: TGTGCCAGCAGTTCATCAGCAATCTCCTATAATTCACCCCTCCACTTT. The whole variable domain, filled in from reference TRBV28 and TRBJ1-6, reads DVKVTQSSRYLVKRTGEKVFLECVQDMDHENMFWYRQDPGLGLRLIYFSYDVKMKEKGDIPEGYSVSREKKERFSLILESASTNQTSMYLCASSSSAISYNSPLHFGNGTRLTVT.